This T cell receptor beta chain comes out of a study of T cells in localized non-small cell lung cancer. Some clones are missing from TCRdb's copy, which holds only in-frame ones; the method was immunoSEQ multiplex PCR. The sample comprises about 17,000 clones, around 89% of which are singletons, and roughly 3.5% rests with the top ten. V lost 0 bases to trimming and J lost 7 bases, with 11 bases between them. CDR3 length: 14 amino acids. CDR1 is SGHRS and CDR2 is YFSETQ in the germline V gene. This TCR came from a male donor older than 55 with stage II squamous cell lung carcinoma. This chain connects TRBV5-1 to TRBJ1-3; tentatively, D is TRBD1 (6 bases). Sequenced material: peripheral blood, taken before any cancer treatment. Written as DNA, the CDR3 is TGCGCCAGCAGCTTGGAAGGGCAGGGGAACACCATATATTTT. Translated: CASSLEGQGNTIYF.